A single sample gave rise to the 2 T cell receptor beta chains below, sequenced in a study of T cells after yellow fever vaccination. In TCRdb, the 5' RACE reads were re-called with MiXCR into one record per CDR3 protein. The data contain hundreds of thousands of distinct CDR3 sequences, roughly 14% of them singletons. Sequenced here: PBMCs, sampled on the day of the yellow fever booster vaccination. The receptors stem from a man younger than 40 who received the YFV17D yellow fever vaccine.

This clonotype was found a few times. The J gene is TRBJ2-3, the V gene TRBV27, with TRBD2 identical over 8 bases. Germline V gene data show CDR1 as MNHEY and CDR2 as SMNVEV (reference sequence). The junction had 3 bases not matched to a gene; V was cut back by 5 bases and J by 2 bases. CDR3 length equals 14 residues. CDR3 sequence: CASSTTSVTDTQYF. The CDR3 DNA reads TGTGCCAGCAGTACGACTAGCGTCACAGATACGCAGTATTTT.

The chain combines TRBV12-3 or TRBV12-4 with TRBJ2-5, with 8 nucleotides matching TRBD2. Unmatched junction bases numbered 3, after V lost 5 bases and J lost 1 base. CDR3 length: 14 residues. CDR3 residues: CASSRTSFQETQYF. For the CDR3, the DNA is TGTGCCAGCAGTCGGACTAGCTTCCAAGAGACCCAGTACTTC.